The 8 T cell receptor beta chains given below trace back to one sample, sequenced in a study of T cells after yellow fever vaccination. Each CDR3 protein is one row after TCRdb ran MiXCR on the 5' RACE reads. This sample has under 80,000 distinct CDR3 sequences, with 6.5% to 9% found just once. This specimen consisted of CD8+ T cells sorted from PBMCs, obtained 15 days after the yellow fever booster vaccination. Every receptor here comes from a man aged 25 to 40 who received the YFV17D yellow fever vaccine.

This clonotype was recorded many times. The V and J genes are TRBV19 and TRBJ1-4, with no clear D. CDR1 is LNHDA, CDR2 SQIVND, per germline (reference sequence). V was cut by 4 bases and J by 8 bases, with 14 bases left in between. The CDR3 extends over 14 amino acids. The CDR3 is CASSTTARWEKLFF. DNA of the CDR3: TGTGCCAGTAGTACCACAGCTCGGTGGGAAAAACTGTTTTTT. The whole variable domain, filled in from reference TRBV19 and TRBJ1-4, reads DGGITQSPKYLFRKEGQNVTLSCEQNLNHDAMYWYRQDPGQGLRLIYYSQIVNDFQKGDIAEGYSVSREKKESFPLTVTSAQKNPTAFYLCASSTTARWEKLFFGSGTQLSVL.

The sample holds many counts of this clonotype. V gene TRBV12-3 or TRBV12-4 combines with J gene TRBJ2-3, with D possibly called TRBD1 or TRBD2 (5 bases each). The CDR3 has 10 amino acids. V dropped 8 bases and J dropped 7 bases, with 7 bases sitting between them. CDR3 DNA: TGTGCCAGCGGGGGAAATACGCAGTATTTT. It translates to CASGGNTQYF.

This clonotype was observed at least ten times. V gene TRBV10-2 combines with J gene TRBJ2-5; TRBD2 matches 10 bases. Germline CDR1 and CDR2: WSHSY and SAAADI. The CDR3 sequence is 16 residues long. J lost 8 bases, V lost 3 bases, and 12 bases had no gene match. The CDR3 loop is CASSEPGASGSGTQYF. For the CDR3, the DNA is TGCGCCAGCAGTGAACCCGGAGCTAGCGGGAGCGGTACCCAGTACTTC.

This clonotype occurred many times. V usage is TRBV12-3 or TRBV12-4 and J usage is TRBJ2-1; 10 nucleotides line up with TRBD2. V trimming: 4 bases; J trimming: 4 bases; junction bases outside the gene matches: 1. There are 14 residues in the CDR3. CDR3 protein: CASSSGLAYNEQFF. The CDR3 nucleotides are TGTGCCAGCAGTTCGGGACTAGCGTACAATGAGCAGTTCTTC.

This clonotype was picked up many times. The genes are TRBV29-1 and TRBJ2-7; 8 bases are a match to TRBD1. Per germline, CDR1 SQVTM and CDR2 ANQGSEA. The CDR3 consists of 13 residues. Germline trimming cut 5 bases from V and 2 bases from J; bases unmatched to any gene: 5. CDR3 sequence reads: CSVRQGLTYEQYF. CDR3 DNA: TGCAGCGTTCGACAGGGGTTAACCTACGAGCAGTACTTC.

In this sample, this clonotype turned up many times. The genes are TRBV7-2 and TRBJ1-1; TRBD1 agrees at 11 bases. Germline V lookup: CDR1 SGHTA, CDR2 FQGNSA. The CDR3 totals 15 residues. Germline trimming cut 5 bases from V and 2 bases from J; bases unmatched to any gene: 4. CDR3 in DNA: TGTGCCAGCAGCCCAGGGACAGGGGGAAACACTGAAGCTTTCTTT. It translates to CASSPGTGGNTEAFF.

This clonotype occurred many times. The CDR3 nucleotides read TGTGCCAGCGCTGGGACTAGCGGAGGCTCCTACAATGAGCAGTTCTTC. Residues: CASAGTSGGSYNEQFF. This rearrangement joins TRBV2 to TRBJ2-1, with 11 nucleotides matching TRBD2. The CDR3 loop spans 16 amino acids. In germline, CDR1 is SNHLY, CDR2 FYNNEI. J lost 0 bases, V lost 8 bases, and 6 bases had no gene match. Full variable domain (remainder filled in from reference TRBV2 and TRBJ2-1): EPEVTQTPSHQVTQMGQEVILRCVPISNHLYFYWYRQILGQKVEFLVSFYNNEISEKSEIFDDQFSVERPDGSNFTLKIRSTKLEDSAMYFCASAGTSGGSYNEQFFGPGTRLTVL.

Concerning this clonotype itself: A read error may be the cause here, since a much bigger clone is one base away. The CDR3 spells CASSLYEVGPEAFF. CDR3 DNA sequence: TGCGCCAGCAGCTTATACGAAGTGGGGCCTGAAGCTTTCTTT. The genes are TRBV5-1 and TRBJ1-1, with D possibly TRBD1 on 5 matching bases. The CDR3 is made up of 14 amino acids. V lost 2 bases and J 6 bases, leaving 14 bases between the germline ends. CDR1 and CDR2 (germline): SGHRS, YFSETQ.